The clone carrying this T cell receptor (beta chain) has at least ten counts. What it binds is unknown. From germline, CDR1 is SEHNR and CDR2 FQNEAQ (reference sequence). CDR3 length: 16 residues. V was clipped by 6 bases and J by 6 bases, with 18 bases between them. This entry belongs to a study of early T cells in non-severe SARS-CoV-2 infection. Study-wide context: Unpaired chains resulted from sequencing bulk RNA of unsorted whole blood.

General study results and limits: Private and CD4 specificities were missed by VDJdb matching, skewed to anti-spike CD8.

Unique molecular identifiers were added to individual cDNA molecules. TCRdb itself ran the 5' RACE reads through MiXCR, one entry per CDR3 protein. The sample lists some 50,000 distinct CDR3 sequences; roughly 9% were seen once. The sequence derives from an adult who was a healthcare worker with PCR-confirmed SARS-CoV-2 infection or an uninfected control (not recorded which). The chain links TRBV7-9 to TRBJ1-6; D remains unclear. The specimen comprised whole blood, sampled at baseline. The CDR3 spells CASSYATVAANSPLHF. CDR3 in DNA: TGTGCCAGCAGTTACGCAACGGTCGCGGCTAATTCACCCCTCCACTTT. Full variable domain (rest looked up from reference TRBV7-9 and TRBJ1-6): DTGVSQNPRHKITKRGQNVTFRCDPISEHNRLYWYRQTLGQGPEFLTYFQNEAQLEKSRLLSDRFSAERPKGSFSTLEIQRTEQGDSAMYLCASSYATVAANSPLHFGNGTRLTVT.